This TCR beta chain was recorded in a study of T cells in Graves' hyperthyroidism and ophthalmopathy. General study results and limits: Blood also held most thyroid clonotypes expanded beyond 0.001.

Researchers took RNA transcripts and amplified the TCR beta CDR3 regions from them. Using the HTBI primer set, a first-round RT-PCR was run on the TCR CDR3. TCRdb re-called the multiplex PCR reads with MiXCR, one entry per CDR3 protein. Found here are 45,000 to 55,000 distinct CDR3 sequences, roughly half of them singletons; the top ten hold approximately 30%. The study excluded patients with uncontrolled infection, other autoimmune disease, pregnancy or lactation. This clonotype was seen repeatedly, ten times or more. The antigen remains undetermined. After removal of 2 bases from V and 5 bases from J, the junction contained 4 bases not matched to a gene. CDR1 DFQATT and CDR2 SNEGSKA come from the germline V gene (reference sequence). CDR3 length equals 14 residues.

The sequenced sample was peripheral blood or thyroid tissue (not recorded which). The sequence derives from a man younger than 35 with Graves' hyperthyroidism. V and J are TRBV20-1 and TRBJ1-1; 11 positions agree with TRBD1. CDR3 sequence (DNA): TGCAGTGCTAGACCGGGGACAGGGGGGACTGAAGCTTTCTTT. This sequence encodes CSARPGTGGTEAFF.